Shown below are 17 T cell receptor beta chains from a single sample sequenced in a study of T cell responses to AZD1222 COVID-19 vaccine. Data came from immunoSEQ multiplex PCR; TCRdb stores just in-frame clones and leaves some out. The sample contains around 160,000 clones, approximately 78% of which appear only once. The material was peripheral blood, obtained on day 0 of MenACWY control vaccination. The receptor source for this set is an adult in good health.

The genes are TRBV6-5 and TRBJ1-5, with a tentative D call TRBD1 (5 bases). CDR1 and CDR2 from the germline V gene are MNHEY and SVGAGI. Between the trimmed V and J ends, which lost 2 bases and 4 bases, there was a span of 9 bases. The CDR3 runs to 14 residues. This CDR3 reads CASSYAGGNQPQHF. Written as DNA, the CDR3 is TGTGCCAGCAGTTACGCCGGGGGGAATCAGCCCCAGCATTTT.

This chain links TRBV25-1 with TRBJ1-6; D remains unclear. Germline assignment: CDR1 MGHDK and CDR2 SYGVNS. The CDR3 spans 14 residues. Trimming removed 4 bases at V and 8 bases at J, with 12 bases between. CDR3 nucleotides: TGTGCCAGCAGTGGTGGGCAGGTAGATTCACCCCTCCACTTT. Translated, it gives CASSGGQVDSPLHF.

The J gene is TRBJ2-5, the V gene TRBV3-1 (or the pseudogene TRBV3-2); D is ambiguous. Germline loops: CDR1 LGHDT, CDR2 YNNKEL (reference sequence). The CDR3 covers 13 residues. V lost 4 bases and J lost 3, with 9 bases in between. Here the CDR3 reads CASSRFKKETQYF. The CDR3 DNA sequence: TGTGCCAGCAGCCGGTTCAAAAAAGAGACCCAGTACTTC.

The chain joins TRBV5-6 to TRBJ1-6; 9 nucleotides agree with TRBD1. The CDR3 sequence is 16 residues long. The V gene end was trimmed by 2 bases and the J gene end by 9 bases; junction bases not matched to a gene: 9. Germline V gives CDR1 SGHDT, CDR2 YYEEEE. The CDR3 DNA sequence: TGTGCCAGCAGCTTCAGAACGGGACAGGGTGGTTCACCCCTCCACTTT. Its protein is CASSFRTGQGGSPLHF.

This clone was counted only a few times. The chain is built from TRBV6-2 or TRBV6-3 and TRBJ2-2; 7 positions agree with TRBD1. The CDR3 spans 17 residues. The V segment lost 2 bases and the J segment 1 base; nucleotides outside the gene matches: 7. Germline lookup yields CDR1 MNHEY and CDR2 SVGEGT. The CDR3 spells CASSYLRTGRNTGELFF. As DNA, the CDR3 is TGTGCCAGCAGTTACCTCCGGACAGGCCGGAACACCGGGGAGCTGTTTTTT.

The CDR3 protein is CASSLGPELVGDTF. The CDR3 bases are TGCGCCAGCAGCTTGGGACCCGAGTTAGTAGGAGACACCTTC. J is TRBJ1-2 and V is TRBV5-1, with unresolved D. The CDR3 length is 14 residues. Trimming left V 0 bases short and J 12 bases short, with 18 bases between. In germline, CDR1 is SGHRS, CDR2 YFSETQ.

This chain connects TRBV9 to TRBJ2-2; no reliable D call. Germline values: CDR1 SGDLS, CDR2 YYNGEE. V gave up 0 bases and J gave up 6 bases, with 12 bases separating them. This CDR3 region has 15 residues. The CDR3 reads CASSVGSKLPGELFF. The CDR3 DNA is TGTGCCAGCAGCGTAGGTTCAAAGCTACCCGGGGAGCTGTTTTTT. Full variable domain (remainder filled in from reference TRBV9 and TRBJ2-2): DSGVTQTPKHLITATGQRVTLRCSPRSGDLSVYWYQQSLDQGLQFLIQYYNGEERAKGNILERFSAQQFPDLHSELNLSSLELGDSALYFCASSVGSKLPGELFFGEGSRLTVL.

This chain joins TRBV27 and TRBJ1-3; D is ambiguous. V was cut by 6 bases and J by 0 bases, with 9 bases left in between. Germline V gene data show CDR1 as MNHEY and CDR2 as SMNVEV (reference sequence). This CDR3 comprises 14 residues. In nucleotides, the CDR3 is TGTGCCAGCAGCCCAGCGGGCTCTGGAAACACCATATATTTT. Its translation: CASSPAGSGNTIYF.

The rearrangement links TRBV6-5 to TRBJ2-3; TRBD2 agrees at 8 bases. The CDR3 contains 15 residues. The V gene end was trimmed by 11 bases and the J gene end by 1 base; junction bases not matched to a gene: 11. Germline V gene data show CDR1 as MNHEY and CDR2 as SVGAGI. As DNA, the CDR3 is TGTGCCGGGTCACCGATCGGGGGGGGCACAGATACGCAGTATTTT. Residues: CAGSPIGGGTDTQYF.

The rearrangement joins TRBV5-1 to TRBJ1-6; the D is unclear. Germline values: CDR1 SGHRS, CDR2 YFSETQ. The CDR3 runs 14 residues. With 0 bases removed from V and 7 bases from J, the gap between germline ends came to 8 bases. Written as DNA, the CDR3 is TGCGCCAGCAGCTTGGGGCAACAGAATTCACCCCTCCACTTT. Residues: CASSLGQQNSPLHF. Full variable domain (outside the CDR3, taken from reference TRBV5-1 and TRBJ1-6): KAGVTQTPRYLIKTRGQQVTLSCSPISGHRSVSWYQQTPGQGLQFLFEYFSETQRNKGNFPGRFSGRQFSNSRSEMNVSTLELGDSALYLCASSLGQQNSPLHFGNGTRLTVT.

The chain employs TRBV5-4 and TRBJ1-4; no clear D. The CDR3 is 14 amino acids. CDR1 and CDR2 from the germline V gene are SGHNT and YYREEE (reference sequence). Trimming removed 0 bases from V and 5 bases from J, with 8 bases in between. The DNA for the CDR3 is TGTGCCAGCAGCTTGGACAGTGACAATGAAAAACTGTTTTTT. Translated: CASSLDSDNEKLFF.

A few counts support this clone. V and J are TRBV27 and TRBJ1-5; the D is unclear. The CDR3 is 14 amino acids. Germline values: CDR1 MNHEY, CDR2 SMNVEV (reference sequence). Trimming stripped 2 bases from V and 2 bases from J, with 7 bases between. In DNA, the CDR3 is TGTGCCAGCAGTTTAGGGAGGGGCAATCAGCCCCAGCATTTT. Translated: CASSLGRGNQPQHF.

The rearrangement joins TRBV7-9 to TRBJ2-1, with 9 bases lining up with TRBD1. The CDR3 length is 15 residues. J was trimmed by 1 base and V by 3 bases; bases with no gene match: 1. CDR1 and CDR2 from the germline V gene are SEHNR and FQNEAQ (reference sequence). The CDR3 loop reads CASSLGQGSYNEQFF. The CDR3 DNA reads as TGTGCCAGCAGCTTGGGACAGGGATCCTACAATGAGCAGTTCTTC.

V gene TRBV3-1 (or the pseudogene TRBV3-2) combines with J gene TRBJ1-4, with 9 positions matching TRBD1. The junction had 6 bases not matched to a gene; V was cut back by 2 bases and J by 8 bases. The CDR3 runs 15 residues. Germline V gene data show CDR1 as LGHDT and CDR2 as YNNKEL (reference sequence). In nucleotides, the CDR3 is TGTGCCAGCAGCCAAAGCGGGGACAGGGCAGAAAAACTGTTTTTT. Translated: CASSQSGDRAEKLFF.

The chain carries TRBV5-4 and TRBJ1-3; D is undetermined. The V end lost 0 bases, the J end lost 0 bases, and 10 bases lay between the germline ends. Germline V gene sequence: CDR1 SGHNT, CDR2 YYREEE (reference sequence). The CDR3 runs 16 residues. CDR3 DNA: TGTGCCAGCAGCTTGGGTGGGCGGATCTCTGGAAACACCATATATTTT. This codes for CASSLGGRISGNTIYF.

The CDR3 region has the DNA TGTGCCAGCAGCTTGAAAAGGGCGGATACGCAGTATTTT. Translating gives CASSLKRADTQYF. V gene TRBV5-6 combines with J gene TRBJ2-3, with no clear D. V was cut by 1 base and J by 6 bases, with 9 bases left in between. The CDR3 consists of 13 residues. Germline-derived CDR1 and CDR2 are SGHDT and YYEEEE.

V is TRBV19 and J is TRBJ1-5; D possibly corresponds to TRBD1 (6 bases). The V gene lost 3 bases and the J gene lost 9 bases, with 15 bases spanning the gap. The CDR3 contains 14 residues. Germline lookup yields CDR1 LNHDA and CDR2 SQIVND (reference sequence). CDR3: CASSMASGAGPQHF. The CDR3, as DNA: TGTGCCAGTAGTATGGCTTCAGGGGCCGGGCCCCAGCATTTT.